Below, 9 T cell receptor beta chains from the same sample are listed, as sequenced in a study of monozygotic twins with inflammatory bowel disease. With the 5' RACE reads reprocessed, TCRdb shows one record per CDR3 protein and no DNA. The sample table sets out 150,000 to 200,000 distinct CDR3 sequences. Sample: blood. The receptors come from a human donor with ulcerative colitis or Crohn's disease, or a healthy co-twin of an affected twin (not recorded which).

The chain joins TRBV28 to TRBJ2-2; TCRdb gives TRBD1 as the D gene, but with no DNA this cannot be confirmed. Looked up from germline, CDR1 is MDHEN and CDR2 is SYDVKM. The CDR3 extends over 15 amino acids. The CDR3 reads CASSARTGGTGELFF.

V gene TRBV29-1 combines with J gene TRBJ2-3; the D call from TCRdb, TRBD2, cannot be confirmed without DNA. CDR1 is SQVTM and CDR2 is ANQGSEA in the germline V gene. The CDR3 has 14 amino acids. CDR3 in amino acids: CSVHWPAGTDTQYF.

The J gene is TRBJ2-7, the V gene TRBV5-1; TCRdb designates TRBD1, a call that cannot be tested without DNA. This CDR3 region has 15 residues. From germline, CDR1 is SGHRS and CDR2 YFSETQ. CDR3 region: CASSSDFGMNHEQYF.

V usage is TRBV6-5 and J usage is TRBJ2-3. The CDR3 length is 12 residues. The germline CDR1 and CDR2 sequences are MNHEY and SVGAGI. The CDR3 protein is CASSYSRDTQYF.

The chain employs TRBV7-3 and TRBJ2-1; TCRdb returns TRBD2, unconfirmable since there is no DNA. Germline V gene sequence: CDR1 SGHTA, CDR2 FQGTGA. The CDR3 length is 19 residues. The CDR3 loop reads CASSALGAGVRIRDNEQFF.

The rearrangement uses TRBV6-5 and TRBJ2-3. The CDR3 contains 15 residues. CDR1 is MNHEY and CDR2 is SVGAGI in the germline V gene. CDR3 sequence: CASSYRDISTDTQYF.

The chain couples TRBV29-1 to TRBJ2-6. Per the germline V gene, CDR1 is SQVTM and CDR2 is ANQGSEA. The CDR3 has 13 residues. This CDR3 reads CSVASSGANVLTF.

J is TRBJ2-3 and V is TRBV7-3; TCRdb names TRBD2, which stays unverified in the absence of DNA. The CDR3 totals 19 residues. Germline V CDR1 and CDR2: SGHTA, FQGTGA. CDR3 protein: CASSLTGAGGSLSTDTQYF.

This chain connects TRBV12-3 or TRBV12-4 to TRBJ2-1; TCRdb outputs TRBD1, but without DNA this stays unchecked. This CDR3 is built from 14 residues. This chain's CDR3 is CASSISGNQGEQFF.